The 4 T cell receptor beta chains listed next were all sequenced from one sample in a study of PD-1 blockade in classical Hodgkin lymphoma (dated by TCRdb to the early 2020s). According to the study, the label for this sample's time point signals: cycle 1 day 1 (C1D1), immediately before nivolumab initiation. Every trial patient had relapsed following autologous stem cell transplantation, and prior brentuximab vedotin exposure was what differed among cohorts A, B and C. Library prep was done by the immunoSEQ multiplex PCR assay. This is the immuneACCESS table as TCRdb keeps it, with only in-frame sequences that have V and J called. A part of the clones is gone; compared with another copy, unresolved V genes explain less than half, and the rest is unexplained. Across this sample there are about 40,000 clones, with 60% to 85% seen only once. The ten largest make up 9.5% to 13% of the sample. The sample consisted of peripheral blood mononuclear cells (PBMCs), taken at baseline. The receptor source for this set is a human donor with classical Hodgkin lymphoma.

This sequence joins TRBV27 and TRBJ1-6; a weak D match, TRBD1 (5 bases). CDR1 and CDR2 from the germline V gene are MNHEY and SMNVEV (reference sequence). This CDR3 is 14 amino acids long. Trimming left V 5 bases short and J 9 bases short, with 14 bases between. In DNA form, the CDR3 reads TGTGCCAGCAGTCCCGCGGGGACGGGTTCACCCCTCCACTTT. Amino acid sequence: CASSPAGTGSPLHF.

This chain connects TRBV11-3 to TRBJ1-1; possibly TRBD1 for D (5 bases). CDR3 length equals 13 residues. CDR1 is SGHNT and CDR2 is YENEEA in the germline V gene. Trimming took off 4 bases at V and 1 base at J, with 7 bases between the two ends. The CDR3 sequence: CASSSDRNTEAFF. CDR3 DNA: TGTGCCAGCAGCTCAGACAGGAACACTGAAGCTTTCTTT. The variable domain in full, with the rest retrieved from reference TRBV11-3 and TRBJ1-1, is EAGVVQSPRYKIIEKKQPVAFWCNPISGHNTLYWYLQNLGQGPELLIRYENEEAVDDSQLPKDRFSAERLKGVDSTLKIQPAELGDSAVYLCASSSDRNTEAFFGQGTRLTVV.

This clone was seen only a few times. CDR3 sequence: CAISEDGTGGYNEQFF. The CDR3 DNA sequence: TGTGCCATCAGTGAGGACGGGACAGGGGGCTACAATGAGCAGTTCTTC. This chain connects TRBV10-3 to TRBJ2-1; 11 bases fit TRBD1. The ends lost 2 bases at V and 3 bases at J; junction bases unmatched: 3. The CDR3 runs to 16 residues. Germline-derived CDR1 and CDR2 are ENHRY and SYGVKD.

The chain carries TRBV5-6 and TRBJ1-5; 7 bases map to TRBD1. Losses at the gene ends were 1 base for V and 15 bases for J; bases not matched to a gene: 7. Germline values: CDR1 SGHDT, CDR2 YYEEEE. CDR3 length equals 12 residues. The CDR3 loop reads CASSLIGGEWHF. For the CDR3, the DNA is TGTGCCAGCAGCTTGATAGGGGGCGAATGGCATTTT.